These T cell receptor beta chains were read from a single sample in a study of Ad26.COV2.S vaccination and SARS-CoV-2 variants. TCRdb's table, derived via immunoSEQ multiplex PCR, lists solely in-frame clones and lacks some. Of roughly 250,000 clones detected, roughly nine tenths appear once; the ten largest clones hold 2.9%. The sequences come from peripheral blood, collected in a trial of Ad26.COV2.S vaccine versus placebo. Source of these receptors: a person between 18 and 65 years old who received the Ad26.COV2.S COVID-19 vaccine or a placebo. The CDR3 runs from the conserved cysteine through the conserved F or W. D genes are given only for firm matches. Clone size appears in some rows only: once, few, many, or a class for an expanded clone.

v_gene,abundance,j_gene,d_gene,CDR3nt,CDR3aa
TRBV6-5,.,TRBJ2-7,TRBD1,TGTGCCAGCGGGAAGAGGGAACAGGGGGTCGTCGAGCAGTACTTC,CASGKREQGVVEQYF
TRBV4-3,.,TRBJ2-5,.,TGCGCCAGCAGCCAAGATTTAAGCATCCAAGAGACCCAGTACTTC,CASSQDLSIQETQYF
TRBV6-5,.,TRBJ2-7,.,TGTGCCAGCAGCCTTATACTTAGCTCCTACGAGCAGTACTTC,CASSLILSSYEQYF
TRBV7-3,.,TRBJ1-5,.,TGTGCCAGCAGCTCCCCTACCTGGAGGCCCGATCAGCCCCAGCATTTT,CASSSPTWRPDQPQHF
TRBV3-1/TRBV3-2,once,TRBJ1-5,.,TGTGCCAGCAGCCCTGGAGGACGGTACAATCAGCCCCAGCATTTT,CASSPGGRYNQPQHF
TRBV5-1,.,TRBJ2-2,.,TGCGCCAGCAGCTTTTTAAAACTCGGGACCGGGGAGCTGTTTTTT,CASSFLKLGTGELFF
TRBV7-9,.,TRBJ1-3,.,TGTGCCAGCAGCTCGGGAACCGTTTCTGGAAACACCATATATTTT,CASSSGTVSGNTIYF
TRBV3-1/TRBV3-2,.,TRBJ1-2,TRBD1,TGTGCCAGCGGACAGGGCCATGGCTACACCTTC,CASGQGHGYTF
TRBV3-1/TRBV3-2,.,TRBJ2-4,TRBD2,TGTGCCAGCAGCCAAAGCGGGAGTCTTAACATTCAGTACTTC,CASSQSGSLNIQYF
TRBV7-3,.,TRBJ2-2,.,TGTGCCAGCAGTGAAAGAGGCGGATTGACCGGGGAGCTGTTTTTT,CASSERGGLTGELFF
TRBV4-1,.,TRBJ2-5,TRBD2,TGCGCCAGCAGCCCTTCCGGGACTAGGAAAGAGACCCAGTACTTC,CASSPSGTRKETQYF
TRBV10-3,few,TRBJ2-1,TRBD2,TGTGCCATCCTCGGGCGACTAGCCAATGAGCAGTTCTTC,CAILGRLANEQFF
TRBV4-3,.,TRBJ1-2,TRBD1,TGCGCCAGCAGCCAACGCGACAGGGGGCGAGATGGCTACACCTTC,CASSQRDRGRDGYTF
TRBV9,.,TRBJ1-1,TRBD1,TGTGCCAGCAGCGGCGGGACAGCCATGAACACTGAAGCTTTCTTT,CASSGGTAMNTEAFF
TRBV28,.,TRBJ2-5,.,TGTGCCAGCAGTTTAGAGGAGACCCAGTACTTC,CASSLEETQYF
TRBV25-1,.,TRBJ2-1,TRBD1,TGTGCCAGCAGTGAGCTTTCCGGGACAGGCAGCTCCTACAATGAGCAGTTCTTC,CASSELSGTGSSYNEQFF
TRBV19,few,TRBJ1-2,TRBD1,TGTGCCAGTAGTATCCCAGGACAGGGACAAAACTATGGCTACACCTTC,CASSIPGQGQNYGYTF